This T cell receptor beta chain was sequenced during a study of blood T cell repertoires in COVID-19 (dated by TCRdb to about 2020). Looking at the study overall: Samples covering the acute and convalescent phases of COVID-19 were provided by collaborators in the United States, Italy and Spain. The repertoires were released in a freely available public database meant as a resource for research on the immune response to SARS-CoV-2. Where HLA class I and class II types were available, the types were taken from metadata supplied by the sample provider, not from assay-based typing. Nearly every sample came with metadata listing a de-identified subject ID, COVID-19 status, age in years and sex. Subjects who had been exposed to COVID-19, were actively infected with it, or had recovered from it provided the deeply sampled blood TCRbeta repertoires that made up the dataset. The material from the prospective study consisted of cDNA or gDNA derived from T cells, B-cell-depleted T cells, or PBMCs. Samples came from the ongoing ImmuneRACE study (first 160 participants) plus 1,254 subjects from 6 global collaborators. What the authors observed across the whole study: The amount of clinical and demographic metadata varied by source and participant and was provided uncurated.

Trimming takes 0 bases from V and 1 base from J, and the germline ends sit 10 bases apart. From the cysteine through the phenylalanine, the CDR3 covers 15 amino acids. CDR3 DNA only is kept here, 45 bases in frame from base 1. The germline V gene supplies CDR1 SGHRS and CDR2 YFSETQ. Participants in the prospective study were aged about 18 to 95 years, lived in under 30 United States geographic areas, and enrolled through a virtual design. In the prospective study, cohorts were assigned on the basis of participant-reported clinical history obtained from a screening survey and a study questionnaire. For ImmuneRACE Cohort 3, a participant was defined as recovered based on two consecutive negative NP/OP PCR tests, clearance by a healthcare professional, or resolution of symptoms. Each participant in the prospective study had whole blood, serum and a nasopharyngeal or oropharyngeal swab collected by mobile phlebotomists. Over a roughly 2-month period, participants in the prospective study had the option of providing additional blood draws and questionnaires. Prospective study blood samples were shipped either frozen or at room temperature before DNA extraction.

This clone was seen more than once but under ten times. Its antigen target is currently unknown. Base qualities are missing; no much larger clone stands one base away. The immunoSEQ Assay, a bias-controlled multiplex PCR, was used to amplify TCRbeta CDR3 regions from genomic DNA. The published analysis was carried out like this. The number of nucleated cells in each sample was estimated by amplification of reference gene primers within the assay. To quantify the absolute abundance of each unique TCRbeta CDR3 rearrangement, sequence reads were collapsed and filtered. For each sample, productive Simpson clonality was calculated as the square root of Simpson's diversity index across productive rearrangements. Imported from immuneACCESS, the table was reduced by TCRdb to in-frame sequences with V and J called. These copies leave out some clones; in studies compared against another copy, an unresolved V gene accounts for under half, and the cause of the remainder is not known. V, J and clone size reflect that table, while D and trimming were determined from the DNA. The sample data list fewer than 400,000 clones, and approximately 85% of these were observed just once. Under 2.5% of the sample lies in the top ten.

Input material: PBMCs or T cells enriched from blood (not recorded which). The rearranged segments are TRBV5-1 and TRBJ1-1, and the D gene may be TRBD1, 6 bases matching. This clonotype originated in a man under 40 who had recovered from COVID-19. The CDR3 amino acid sequence is: CASSLETGTNTEAFF. At the DNA level, the sequence is TGCGCCAGCAGCTTGGAAACAGGGACGAACACTGAAGCTTTCTTT.